The clone carrying this T cell receptor (beta chain) was seen just once. What it recognizes is unknown. The entry originates in a study of radiation and T cells in renal cell carcinoma. General observations from the study: Top tumor clonotypes rose in blood 2 weeks post-radiation, then contracted.

TCRdb's copy holds only in-frame clones and misses some; the assay was immunoSEQ multiplex PCR. This sample yields some 150,000 clones, of which around four fifths are seen a single time; under 30% belongs to the top ten. Time point meaning: baseline pretreatment blood. Treatment reported: 15 Gy SBRT to primary tumor, nephrectomy 4 weeks later. The trim removed 3 bases at V and 8 bases at J, leaving 5 bases unmatched. Germline values: CDR1 KGHSH, CDR2 LQKENI. The CDR3 covers 13 residues. This receptor was identified in a woman aged 45 to 65 with renal cell carcinoma. The sample here was blood, taken from a patient whose treatment included radiotherapy and nephrectomy. The V call is TRBV18, the J call TRBJ1-1, with 8 bases identical to TRBD1. CDR3: CASSPGTGVEAFF. The CDR3 DNA reads TGTGCCAGCTCACCTGGGACAGGCGTCGAAGCTTTCTTT. Filled out from reference TRBV18 and TRBJ1-1, the complete variable domain reads NAGVMQNPRHLVRRRGQEARLRCSPMKGHSHVYWYRQLPEEGLKFMVYLQKENIIDESGMPKERFSAEFPKEGPSILRIQQVVRGDSAAYFCASSPGTGVEAFFGQGTRLTVV.